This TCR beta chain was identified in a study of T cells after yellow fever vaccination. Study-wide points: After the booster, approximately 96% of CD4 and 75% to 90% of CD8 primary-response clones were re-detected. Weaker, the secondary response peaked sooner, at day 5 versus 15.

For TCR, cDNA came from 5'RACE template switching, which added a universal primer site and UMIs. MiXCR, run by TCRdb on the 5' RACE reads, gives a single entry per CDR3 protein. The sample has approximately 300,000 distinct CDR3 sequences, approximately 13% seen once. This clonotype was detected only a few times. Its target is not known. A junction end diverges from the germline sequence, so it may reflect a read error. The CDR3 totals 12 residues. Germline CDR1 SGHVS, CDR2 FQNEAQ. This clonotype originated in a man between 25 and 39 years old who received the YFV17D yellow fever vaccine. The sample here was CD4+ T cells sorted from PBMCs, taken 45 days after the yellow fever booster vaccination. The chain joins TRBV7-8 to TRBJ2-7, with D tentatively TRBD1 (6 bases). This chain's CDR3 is CASSPDSGPGHF. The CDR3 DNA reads TGTGCCAGCAGCCCGGACAGCGGCCCGGGACACTTC. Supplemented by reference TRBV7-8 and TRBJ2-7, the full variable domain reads GAGVSQSPRYKVAKRGQDVALRCDPISGHVSLFWYQQALGQGPEFLTYFQNEAQLDKSGLPSDRFFAERPEGSVSTLKIQRTQQEDSAVYLCASSPDSGPGHFGPGTRLTVT.